In its sample, the clone carrying this T cell receptor beta chain was seen a few times. The record originates from a study of T cells in Graves' hyperthyroidism and ophthalmopathy. Overall study context: Any treatment followed the collection of peripheral blood at initial diagnosis.

The investigators amplified TCR beta CDR3 regions from RNA transcripts. First-round RT-PCR of the TCR CDR3 relied on the HTBI primer set. TCRdb recomputed calls from the multiplex PCR reads with MiXCR, one row per CDR3 protein. The sample carries about 700,000 distinct CDR3 sequences, around 15% recorded once. The germline gives CDR1 MNHEY, CDR2 SMNVEV (reference sequence). The junction had 20 bases not matched to a gene; V was cut back by 7 bases and J by 8 bases. The CDR3 is 18 amino acids. The sequenced material came from blood. The clonotype was recovered from a woman younger than 30 with Graves' hyperthyroidism. The chain has TRBV27 and TRBJ1-4, with 9 bases lining up with TRBD1. The CDR3 nucleotides read TGTGCCAGCATGGCCTCCCCGGGACAGGGTCCCAGAAGCGAAAAACTGTTTTTT. Protein sequence: CASMASPGQGPRSEKLFF.